The rows below give T cell receptor beta chains drawn from one sample of a study of blood T cell repertoires in COVID-19. Sequenced by immunoSEQ multiplex PCR; TCRdb stores in-frame clones only, minus some. This sample yields more than 250,000 clones, of which around 86% are seen a single time; 1% belongs to the top ten. Sequencing was done on a sample of peripheral blood. The receptors stem from a middle-aged man with active or convalescent COVID-19. CDR3s include the opening cysteine and the closing phenylalanine or tryptophan. The D gene is left open where the match is weak. The size field is filled for only some rows; it gives once, few, many or a size class.

d_gene,v_gene,j_gene,abundance,CDR3aa,CDR3nt
NA,TRBV7-2,TRBJ1-4,NA,CASSLEGGFEKLFF,TGTGCCAGCAGCTTAGAAGGCGGTTTTGAAAAACTGTTTTTT
TRBD1,TRBV9,TRBJ1-1,NA,CASSGPAGQLNTEAFF,TGTGCCAGCAGCGGACCCGCGGGACAGCTGAACACTGAAGCTTTCTTT
TRBD2,TRBV6-5,TRBJ2-5,NA,CASTQTSGYQETQYF,TGTGCCAGCACCCAGACTAGCGGTTACCAAGAGACCCAGTACTTC
TRBD1,TRBV19,TRBJ2-5,NA,CASSIEGHRGTQETQYF,TGTGCCAGTAGTATAGAAGGGCACAGGGGAACCCAAGAGACCCAGTACTTC
NA,TRBV6-5,TRBJ2-5,once,CASTLQGSETQYF,TGTGCCAGCACCCTACAGGGTTCAGAGACCCAGTACTTC
TRBD1,TRBV9,TRBJ1-2,few,CASSARDSPNYGYTF,TGTGCCAGCAGCGCCCGGGACAGTCCTAACTATGGCTACACCTTC
TRBD1,TRBV9,TRBJ1-2,NA,CASSVGQGVALYGYTF,TGTGCCAGCAGCGTAGGACAGGGCGTTGCGCTCTATGGCTACACCTTC
NA,TRBV10-3,TRBJ1-3,NA,CATSGVRNTIYF,TGTGCCACTTCGGGGGTACGAAACACCATATATTTT
TRBD1,TRBV10-2,TRBJ1-6,few,CASTGQVNSPLHF,TGCGCCAGCACCGGACAGGTTAATTCACCCCTCCACTTT
TRBD1,TRBV2,TRBJ2-3,NA,CASRTDRGVDSDTQYF,TGTGCCAGCAGAACTGACAGGGGCGTAGATTCAGATACGCAGTATTTT
TRBD1,TRBV2,TRBJ2-7,NA,CASSLIGTVSEQYF,TGTGCCAGCAGTCTTATAGGGACAGTTTCCGAGCAGTACTTC
NA,TRBV7-9,TRBJ1-1,NA,CASSPRSQGNTEAFF,TGTGCCAGCAGCCCGAGAAGTCAGGGTAACACTGAAGCTTTCTTT
TRBD2,TRBV28,TRBJ2-2,NA,CASSINVLAGNTGELFF,TGTGCCAGCAGCATAAATGTCCTAGCGGGGAACACCGGGGAGCTGTTTTTT
NA,TRBV18,TRBJ2-7,NA,CASSPTLGLSYEQYF,TGTGCCAGCTCACCGACTTTGGGGCTCTCCTACGAGCAGTACTTC
TRBD1,TRBV6-5,TRBJ1-2,once,CASSYAGQAGYGYTF,TGTGCCAGCAGTTACGCCGGACAGGCGGGGTATGGCTACACCTTC
NA,TRBV5-1,TRBJ1-6,NA,CASSLEGVQSPLHF,TGCGCCAGCAGCTTGGAGGGGGTGCAGTCACCCCTCCACTTT
NA,TRBV10-3,TRBJ2-2,NA,CATTKTGTTGELFF,TGTGCCACTACAAAGACAGGAACCACCGGGGAGCTGTTTTTT
TRBD2,TRBV3-1/TRBV3-2,TRBJ2-2,NA,CASSQGRTSFTKSGELFF,TGTGCCAGCAGCCAAGGTCGGACTAGCTTCACAAAGTCCGGGGAGCTGTTTTTT
TRBD1,TRBV30,TRBJ2-3,NA,CAGQNRGVSTDTQYF,TGTGCCGGCCAGAACAGGGGGGTTAGCACAGATACGCAGTATTTT
TRBD1,TRBV3-1/TRBV3-2,TRBJ1-1,NA,CASSMSTGQAFF,TGTGCCAGCAGCATGTCGACAGGGCAAGCTTTCTTT
NA,TRBV25-1,TRBJ2-7,NA,CASSEIEDRRRRSYEQYF,TGTGCCAGCAGTGAAATCGAGGATAGAAGGAGACGCTCCTACGAGCAGTACTTC
NA,TRBV3-1/TRBV3-2,TRBJ1-6,NA,CASSQEGGRSSPLHF,TGTGCCAGCAGCCAAGAGGGGGGTAGGAGTTCACCCCTCCACTTT
NA,TRBV28,TRBJ1-1,NA,CASRGLHTEAFF,TGTGCCAGCAGGGGGCTACACACTGAAGCTTTCTTT
NA,TRBV12-3/TRBV12-4,TRBJ2-3,NA,CATGHSSTDTQYF,TGTGCCACGGGACACAGCAGCACAGATACGCAGTATTTT
NA,TRBV30,TRBJ1-2,NA,CAWSVGIVGAIYTF,TGTGCCTGGAGTGTAGGTATAGTCGGAGCCATATACACCTTC
TRBD2,TRBV28,TRBJ2-2,NA,CASRRSGGVAFGELFF,TGTGCCAGCAGACGTAGCGGGGGGGTTGCCTTCGGGGAGCTGTTTTTT
TRBD1,TRBV11-3,TRBJ1-1,NA,CASSLAGQGGAEAFF,TGTGCCAGCAGCTTAGCGGGACAGGGCGGCGCTGAAGCTTTCTTT
NA,TRBV5-4,TRBJ1-2,NA,CASSSSGGVRGYTF,TGTGCCAGCAGCTCTTCGGGGGGGGTCCGTGGCTACACCTTC
TRBD2,TRBV5-1,TRBJ2-5,NA,CASSRGTSEETQYF,TGCGCCAGCAGCAGGGGGACTAGCGAAGAGACCCAGTACTTC
NA,TRBV15,TRBJ1-2,NA,CATSRESGNGYTF,TGTGCCACCAGCAGAGAGTCGGGAAATGGCTACACCTTC
TRBD1,TRBV27,TRBJ1-5,once,CASRPGTGSYQPQHF,TGTGCCAGCAGGCCCGGGACAGGGTCATATCAGCCCCAGCATTTT
NA,TRBV7-2,TRBJ2-3,NA,CASSVGHSTDTQYF,TGTGCCAGCAGCGTAGGACATTCCACAGATACGCAGTATTTT
TRBD1,TRBV7-9,TRBJ1-2,NA,CASSFGQGDGYTF,TGTGCCAGCAGCTTCGGACAGGGTGATGGCTACACCTTC
NA,TRBV6-2/TRBV6-3,TRBJ1-1,NA,CASSYSAQGNTEAFF,TGTGCCAGCAGTTACTCCGCTCAGGGTAACACTGAAGCTTTCTTT
NA,TRBV5-1,TRBJ2-5,NA,CASSFSRDQETQYF,TGCGCCAGCAGCTTCTCCAGGGACCAAGAGACCCAGTACTTC